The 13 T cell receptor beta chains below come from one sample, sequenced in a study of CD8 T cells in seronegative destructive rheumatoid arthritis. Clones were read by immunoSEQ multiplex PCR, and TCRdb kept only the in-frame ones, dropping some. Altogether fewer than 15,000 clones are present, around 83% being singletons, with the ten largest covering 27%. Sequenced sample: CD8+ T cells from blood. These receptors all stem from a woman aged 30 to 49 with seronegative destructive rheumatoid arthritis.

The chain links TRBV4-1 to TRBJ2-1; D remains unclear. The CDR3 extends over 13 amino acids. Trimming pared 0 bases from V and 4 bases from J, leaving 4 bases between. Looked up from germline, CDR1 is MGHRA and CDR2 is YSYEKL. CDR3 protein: CASSQERYNEQFF. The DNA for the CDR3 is TGCGCCAGCAGCCAAGAGCGGTACAATGAGCAGTTCTTC.

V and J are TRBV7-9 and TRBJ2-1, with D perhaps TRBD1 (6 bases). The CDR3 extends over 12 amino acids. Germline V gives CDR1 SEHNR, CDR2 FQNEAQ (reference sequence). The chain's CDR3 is CATGQYYNEQFF. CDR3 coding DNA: TGTGCTACCGGACAGTACTACAATGAGCAGTTCTTC.

The CDR3 spells CASSVQGWGYTF. DNA for the CDR3: TGTGCCAGCAGCGTACAGGGGTGGGGCTACACCTTC. The chain carries TRBV9 and TRBJ1-2; D is perhaps TRBD1 (6 bases). This CDR3 has 12 residues. Trimming took off 1 base at V and 8 bases at J, with 9 bases between the two ends. The germline V gene has CDR1 SGDLS and CDR2 YYNGEE.

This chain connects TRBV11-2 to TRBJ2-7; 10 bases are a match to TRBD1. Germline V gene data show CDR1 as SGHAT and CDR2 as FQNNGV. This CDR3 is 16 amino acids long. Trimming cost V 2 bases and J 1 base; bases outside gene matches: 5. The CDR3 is CASSLNWGQGSYEQYF. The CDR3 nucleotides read TGTGCCAGCAGCTTAAACTGGGGACAGGGGTCCTACGAGCAGTACTTC.

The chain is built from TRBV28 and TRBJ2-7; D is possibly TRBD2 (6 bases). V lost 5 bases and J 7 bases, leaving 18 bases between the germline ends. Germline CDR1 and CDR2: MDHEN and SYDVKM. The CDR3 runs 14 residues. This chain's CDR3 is CASSPPELAGEQYF. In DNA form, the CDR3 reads TGTGCCAGCAGTCCTCCGGAACTAGCCGGGGAGCAGTACTTC.

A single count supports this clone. CDR3 DNA: TGTGCCAGCAGCTTGCGGACAGGGGCGGTAGATACGCAGTATTTT. Translation gives CASSLRTGAVDTQYF. V is TRBV11-2 and J is TRBJ2-3, with 9 bases that match TRBD1. Trimming removed 3 bases from V and 5 bases from J; junction bases left unmatched: 6. CDR3 length: 15 residues. CDR1 is SGHAT and CDR2 is FQNNGV in the germline V gene.

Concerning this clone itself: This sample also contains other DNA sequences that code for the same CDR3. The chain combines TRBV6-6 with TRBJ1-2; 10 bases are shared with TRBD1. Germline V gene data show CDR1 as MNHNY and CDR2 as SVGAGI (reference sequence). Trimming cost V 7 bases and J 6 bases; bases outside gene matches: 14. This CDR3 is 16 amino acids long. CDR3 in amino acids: CASTRPGQGDLDGYTF. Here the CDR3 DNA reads TGTGCCAGCACCCGACCAGGACAGGGGGACCTCGATGGCTACACCTTC.

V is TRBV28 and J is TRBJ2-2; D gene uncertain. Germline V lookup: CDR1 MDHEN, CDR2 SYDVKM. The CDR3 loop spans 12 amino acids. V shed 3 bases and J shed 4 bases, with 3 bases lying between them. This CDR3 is CASSFGTGELFF. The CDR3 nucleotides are TGTGCCAGCAGTTTCGGCACCGGGGAGCTGTTTTTT.

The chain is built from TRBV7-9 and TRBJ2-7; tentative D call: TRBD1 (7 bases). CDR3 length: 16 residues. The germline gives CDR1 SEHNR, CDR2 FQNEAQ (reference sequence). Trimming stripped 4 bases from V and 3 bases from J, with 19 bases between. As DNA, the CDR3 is TGTGCCAGCAGCTCCCTCAGGGGGGAGCACCTCTACGAGCAGTACGTC. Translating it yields CASSSLRGEHLYEQYV.

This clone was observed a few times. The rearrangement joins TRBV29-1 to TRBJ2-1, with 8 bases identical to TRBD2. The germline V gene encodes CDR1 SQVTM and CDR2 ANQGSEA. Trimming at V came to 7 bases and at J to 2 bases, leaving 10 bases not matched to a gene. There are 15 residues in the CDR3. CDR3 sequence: CSARTGGLTYNEQFF. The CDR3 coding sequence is TGCAGCGCGCGAACGGGGGGGCTGACCTACAATGAGCAGTTCTTC.

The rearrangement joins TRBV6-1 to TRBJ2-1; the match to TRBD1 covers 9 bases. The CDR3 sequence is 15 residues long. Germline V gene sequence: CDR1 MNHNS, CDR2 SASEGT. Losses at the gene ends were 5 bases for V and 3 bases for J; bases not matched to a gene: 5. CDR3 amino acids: CASSPQTGGYNEQFF. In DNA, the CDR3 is TGTGCCAGCAGTCCCCAGACAGGGGGCTACAATGAGCAGTTCTTC.

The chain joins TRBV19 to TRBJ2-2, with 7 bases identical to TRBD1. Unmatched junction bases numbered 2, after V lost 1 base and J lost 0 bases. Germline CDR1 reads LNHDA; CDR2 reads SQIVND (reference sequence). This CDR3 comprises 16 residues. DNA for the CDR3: TGTGCCAGTAGTATAGGAGGGGGCTCGAACACCGGGGAGCTGTTTTTT. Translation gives CASSIGGGSNTGELFF.

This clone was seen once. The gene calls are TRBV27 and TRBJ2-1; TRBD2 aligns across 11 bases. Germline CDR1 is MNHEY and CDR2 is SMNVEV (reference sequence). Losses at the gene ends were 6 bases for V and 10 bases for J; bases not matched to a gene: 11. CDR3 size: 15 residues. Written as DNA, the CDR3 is TGTGCCAGCAGACCCCTCACTAGCGGGGGCTACGAGCAGTTCTTC. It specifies CASRPLTSGGYEQFF.